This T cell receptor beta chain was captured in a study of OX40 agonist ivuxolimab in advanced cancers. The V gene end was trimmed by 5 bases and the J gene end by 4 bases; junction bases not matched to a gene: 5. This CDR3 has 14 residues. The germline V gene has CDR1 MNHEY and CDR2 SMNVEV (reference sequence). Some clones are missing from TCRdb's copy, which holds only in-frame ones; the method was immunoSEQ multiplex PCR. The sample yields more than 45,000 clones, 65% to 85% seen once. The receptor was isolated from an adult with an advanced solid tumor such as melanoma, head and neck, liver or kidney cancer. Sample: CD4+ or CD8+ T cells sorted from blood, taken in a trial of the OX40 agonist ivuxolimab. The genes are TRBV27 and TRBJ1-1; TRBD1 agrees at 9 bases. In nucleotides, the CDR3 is TGTGCCAGCAGTCCGGGACAGGGCATCACTGAAGCTTTCTTT. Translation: CASSPGQGITEAFF.